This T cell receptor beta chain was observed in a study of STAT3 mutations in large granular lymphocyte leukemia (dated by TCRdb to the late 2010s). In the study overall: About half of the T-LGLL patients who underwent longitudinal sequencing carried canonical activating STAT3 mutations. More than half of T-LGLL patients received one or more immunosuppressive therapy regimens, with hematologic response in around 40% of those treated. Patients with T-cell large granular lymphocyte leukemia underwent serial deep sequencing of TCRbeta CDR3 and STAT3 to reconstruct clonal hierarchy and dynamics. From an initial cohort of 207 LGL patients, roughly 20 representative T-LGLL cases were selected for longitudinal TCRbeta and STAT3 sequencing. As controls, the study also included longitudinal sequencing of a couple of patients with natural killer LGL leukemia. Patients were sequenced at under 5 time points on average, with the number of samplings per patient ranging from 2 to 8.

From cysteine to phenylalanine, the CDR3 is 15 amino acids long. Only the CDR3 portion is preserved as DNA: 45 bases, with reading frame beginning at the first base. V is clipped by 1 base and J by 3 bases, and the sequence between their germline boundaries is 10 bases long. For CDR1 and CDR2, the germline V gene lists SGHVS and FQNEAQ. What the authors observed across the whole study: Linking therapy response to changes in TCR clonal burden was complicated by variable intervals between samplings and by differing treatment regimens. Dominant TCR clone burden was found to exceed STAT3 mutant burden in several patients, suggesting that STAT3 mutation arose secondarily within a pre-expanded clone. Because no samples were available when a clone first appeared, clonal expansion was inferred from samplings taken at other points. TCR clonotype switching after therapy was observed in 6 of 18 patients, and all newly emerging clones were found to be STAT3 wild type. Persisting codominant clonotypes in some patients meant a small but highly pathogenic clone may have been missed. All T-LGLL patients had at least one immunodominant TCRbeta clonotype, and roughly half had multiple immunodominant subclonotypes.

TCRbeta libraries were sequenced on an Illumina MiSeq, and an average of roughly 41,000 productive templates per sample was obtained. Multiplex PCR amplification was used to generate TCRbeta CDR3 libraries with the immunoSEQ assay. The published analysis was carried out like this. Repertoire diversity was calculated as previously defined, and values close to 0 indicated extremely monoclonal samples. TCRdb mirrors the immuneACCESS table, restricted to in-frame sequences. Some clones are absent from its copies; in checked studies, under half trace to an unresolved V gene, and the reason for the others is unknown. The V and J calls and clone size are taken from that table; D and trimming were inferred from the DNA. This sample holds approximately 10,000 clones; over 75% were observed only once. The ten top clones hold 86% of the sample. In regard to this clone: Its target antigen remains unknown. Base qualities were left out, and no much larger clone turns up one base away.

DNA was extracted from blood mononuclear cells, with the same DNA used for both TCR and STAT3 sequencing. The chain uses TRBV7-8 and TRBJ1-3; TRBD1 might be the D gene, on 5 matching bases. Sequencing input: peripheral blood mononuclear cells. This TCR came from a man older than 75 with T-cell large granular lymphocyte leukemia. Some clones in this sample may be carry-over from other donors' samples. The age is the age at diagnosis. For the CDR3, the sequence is CASSLERGIGNTIYF. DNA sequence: TGTGCCAGCAGCTTAGAGAGGGGAATTGGAAACACCATATATTTT.